A single sample is the source of the 2 T cell receptor beta chains below, sequenced in a study of T cell responses to AZD1222 COVID-19 vaccine. Sequencing was performed with immunoSEQ multiplex PCR; in TCRdb, only in-frame clones are kept and a portion is missing. The sample contains tens of thousands of clones, approximately 80% of which appear only once. Sample: peripheral blood, taken on day 0 of AZD1222 vaccination. These receptors were obtained from an adult in good health.

This clone was recorded a few times. This chain links TRBV7-6 with TRBJ2-3; possibly TRBD2 for D (7 bases). Trimming cost V 0 bases and J 1 base, with 8 bases left between them. Germline V gene lookup returns CDR1 SGHVS and CDR2 FNYEAQ. The CDR3 consists of 15 residues. CDR3 coding DNA: TGTGCCAGCAGCTTAGCGGGGGGGCGCACAGATACGCAGTATTTT. Amino acid sequence: CASSLAGGRTDTQYF.

The rearrangement links TRBV18 to TRBJ2-2, with D hard to call. Trimming stripped 4 bases from V and 0 bases from J, with 6 bases between. The germline gives CDR1 KGHSH, CDR2 LQKENI. CDR3 length: 14 amino acids. The CDR3 is CASSQTTNTGELFF. The CDR3 nucleotides read TGTGCCAGCTCACAAACAACGAACACCGGGGAGCTGTTTTTT.